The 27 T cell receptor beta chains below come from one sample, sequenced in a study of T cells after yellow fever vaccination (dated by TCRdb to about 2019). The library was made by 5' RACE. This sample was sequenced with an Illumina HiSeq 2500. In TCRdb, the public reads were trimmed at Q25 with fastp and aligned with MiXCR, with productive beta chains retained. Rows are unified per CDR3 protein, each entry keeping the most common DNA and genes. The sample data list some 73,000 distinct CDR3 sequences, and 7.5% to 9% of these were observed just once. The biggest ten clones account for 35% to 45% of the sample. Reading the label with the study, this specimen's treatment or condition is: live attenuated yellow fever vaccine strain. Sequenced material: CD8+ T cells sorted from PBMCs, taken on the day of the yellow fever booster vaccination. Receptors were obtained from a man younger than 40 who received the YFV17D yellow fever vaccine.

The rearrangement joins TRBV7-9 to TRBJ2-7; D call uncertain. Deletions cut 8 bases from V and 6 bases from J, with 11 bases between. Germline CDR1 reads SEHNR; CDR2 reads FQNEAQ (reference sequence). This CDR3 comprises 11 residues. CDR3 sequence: CASELLSEQYF. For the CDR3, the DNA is TGTGCCAGCGAGCTGTTGAGCGAGCAGTACTTC. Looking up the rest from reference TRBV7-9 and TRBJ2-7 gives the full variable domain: DTGVSQNPRHKITKRGQNVTFRCDPISEHNRLYWYRQTLGQGPEFLTYFQNEAQLEKSRLLSDRFSAERPKGSFSTLEIQRTEQGDSAMYLCASELLSEQYFGPGTRLTVT.

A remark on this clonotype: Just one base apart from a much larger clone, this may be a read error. In nucleotides, the CDR3 is TGCGCCAGCAGCCAAGAGCGGTCGGACAGGGTTTACGAGCAGTACTTC. Its protein product is CASSQERSDRVYEQYF. The chain uses TRBV4-3 and TRBJ2-7, with 8 positions matching TRBD1. V lost 0 bases to trimming and J lost 4 bases; unmatched junction nucleotides: 8. Per germline, CDR1 LGHNA and CDR2 YSLEER. There are 16 residues in the CDR3.

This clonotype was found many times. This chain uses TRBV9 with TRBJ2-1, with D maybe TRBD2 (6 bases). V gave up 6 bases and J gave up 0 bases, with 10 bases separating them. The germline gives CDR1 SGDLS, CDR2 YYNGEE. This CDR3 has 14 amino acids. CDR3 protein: CASNAGSSYNEQFF. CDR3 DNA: TGTGCCAGCAACGCGGGGAGCTCCTACAATGAGCAGTTCTTC. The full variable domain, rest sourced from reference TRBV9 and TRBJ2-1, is DSGVTQTPKHLITATGQRVTLRCSPRSGDLSVYWYQQSLDQGLQFLIQYYNGEERAKGNILERFSAQQFPDLHSELNLSSLELGDSALYFCASNAGSSYNEQFFGPGTRLTVL.

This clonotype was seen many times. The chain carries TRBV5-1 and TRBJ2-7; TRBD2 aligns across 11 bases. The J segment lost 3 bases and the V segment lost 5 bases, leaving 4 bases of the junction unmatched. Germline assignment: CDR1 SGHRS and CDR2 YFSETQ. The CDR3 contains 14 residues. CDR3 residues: CASSKGTSGYEQYF. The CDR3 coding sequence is TGCGCCAGCAGTAAGGGGACTAGCGGCTACGAGCAGTACTTC. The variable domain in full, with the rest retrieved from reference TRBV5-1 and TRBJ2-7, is KAGVTQTPRYLIKTRGQQVTLSCSPISGHRSVSWYQQTPGQGLQFLFEYFSETQRNKGNFPGRFSGRQFSNSRSEMNVSTLELGDSALYLCASSKGTSGYEQYFGPGTRLTVT.

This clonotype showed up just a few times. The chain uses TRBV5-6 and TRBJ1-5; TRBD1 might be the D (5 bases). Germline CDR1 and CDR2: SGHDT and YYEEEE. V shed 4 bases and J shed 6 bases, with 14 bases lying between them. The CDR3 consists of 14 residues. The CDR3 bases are TGTGCCAGCAGCGCGAGGGGAGACGGTCAGCCCCAGCATTTT. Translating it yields CASSARGDGQPQHF.

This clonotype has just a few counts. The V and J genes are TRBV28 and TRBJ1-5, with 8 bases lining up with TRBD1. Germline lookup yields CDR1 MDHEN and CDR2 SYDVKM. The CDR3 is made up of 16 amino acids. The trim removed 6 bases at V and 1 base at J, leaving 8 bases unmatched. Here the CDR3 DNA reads TGTGCCAGCAGGGAACCGACAGGGGCGAGCAATCAGCCCCAGCATTTT. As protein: CASREPTGASNQPQHF.

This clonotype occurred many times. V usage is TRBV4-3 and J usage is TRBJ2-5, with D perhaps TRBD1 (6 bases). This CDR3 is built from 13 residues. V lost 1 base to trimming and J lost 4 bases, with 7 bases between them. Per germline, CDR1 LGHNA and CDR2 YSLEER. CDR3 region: CASSQGGGETQYF. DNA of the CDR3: TGCGCCAGCAGCCAAGGAGGGGGAGAGACCCAGTACTTC.

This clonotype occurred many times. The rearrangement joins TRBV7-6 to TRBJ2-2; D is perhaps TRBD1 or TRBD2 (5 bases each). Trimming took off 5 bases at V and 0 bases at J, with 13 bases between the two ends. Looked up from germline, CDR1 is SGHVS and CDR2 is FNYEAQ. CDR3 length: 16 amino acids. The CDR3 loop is CASSPRGWTNTGELFF. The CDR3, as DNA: TGTGCCAGCAGCCCTCGGGGCTGGACGAACACCGGGGAGCTGTTTTTT.

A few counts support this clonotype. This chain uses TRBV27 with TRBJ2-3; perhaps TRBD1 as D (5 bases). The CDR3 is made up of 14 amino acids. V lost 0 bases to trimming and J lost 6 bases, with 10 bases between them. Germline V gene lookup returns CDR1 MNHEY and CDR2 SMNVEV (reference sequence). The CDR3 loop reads CASSLSRDFDTQYF. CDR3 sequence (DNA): TGTGCCAGCAGTTTATCCAGGGATTTCGATACGCAGTATTTT.

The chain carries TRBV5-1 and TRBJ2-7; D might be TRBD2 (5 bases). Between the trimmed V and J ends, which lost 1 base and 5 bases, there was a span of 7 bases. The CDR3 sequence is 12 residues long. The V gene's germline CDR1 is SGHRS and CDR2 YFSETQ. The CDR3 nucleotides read TGCGCCAGCAGCTTGTACGGGAACGAGCAGTACTTC. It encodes CASSLYGNEQYF. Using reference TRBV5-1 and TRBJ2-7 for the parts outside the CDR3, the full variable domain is KAGVTQTPRYLIKTRGQQVTLSCSPISGHRSVSWYQQTPGQGLQFLFEYFSETQRNKGNFPGRFSGRQFSNSRSEMNVSTLELGDSALYLCASSLYGNEQYFGPGTRLTVT.

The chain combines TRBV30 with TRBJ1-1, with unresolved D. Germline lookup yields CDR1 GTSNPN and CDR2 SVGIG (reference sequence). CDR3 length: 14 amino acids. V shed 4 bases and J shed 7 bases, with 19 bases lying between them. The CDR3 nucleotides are TGTGCCTGGAACCCGACTGAGGTCTACAGTGAAGCTTTCTTT. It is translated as CAWNPTEVYSEAFF.

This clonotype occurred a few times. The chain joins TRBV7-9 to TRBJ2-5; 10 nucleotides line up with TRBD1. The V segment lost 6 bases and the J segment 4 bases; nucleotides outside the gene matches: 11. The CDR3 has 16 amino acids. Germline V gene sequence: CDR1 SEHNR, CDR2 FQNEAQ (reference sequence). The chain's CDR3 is CASRPHRTGGGETQYF. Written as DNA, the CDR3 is TGTGCCAGCAGACCCCATCGGACAGGGGGAGGAGAGACCCAGTACTTC.

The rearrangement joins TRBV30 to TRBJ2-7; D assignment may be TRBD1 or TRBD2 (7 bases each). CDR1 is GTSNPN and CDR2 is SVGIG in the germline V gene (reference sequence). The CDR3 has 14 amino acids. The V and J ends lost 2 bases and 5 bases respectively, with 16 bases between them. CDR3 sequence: CAWSPSQGGHEQYF. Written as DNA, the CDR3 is TGTGCCTGGAGTCCATCCCAGGGGGGGCACGAGCAGTACTTC.

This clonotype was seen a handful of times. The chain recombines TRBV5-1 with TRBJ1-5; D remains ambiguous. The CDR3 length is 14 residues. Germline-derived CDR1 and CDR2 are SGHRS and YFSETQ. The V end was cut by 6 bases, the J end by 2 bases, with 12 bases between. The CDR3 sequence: CASKPGEGNQPQHF. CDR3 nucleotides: TGCGCCAGCAAACCCGGGGAGGGCAATCAGCCCCAGCATTTT.

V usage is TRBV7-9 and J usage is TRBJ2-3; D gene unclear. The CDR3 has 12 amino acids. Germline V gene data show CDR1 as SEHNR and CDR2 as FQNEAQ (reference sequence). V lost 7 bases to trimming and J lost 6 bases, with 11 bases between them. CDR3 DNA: TGTGCCAGCACTTCAGATGGGGATACGCAGTATTTT. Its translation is CASTSDGDTQYF.

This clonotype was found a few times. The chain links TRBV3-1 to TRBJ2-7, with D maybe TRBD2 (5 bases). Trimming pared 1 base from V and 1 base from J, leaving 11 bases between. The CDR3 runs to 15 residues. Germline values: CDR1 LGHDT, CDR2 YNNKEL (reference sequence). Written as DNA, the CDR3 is TGTGCCAGCAGCCAAGGACTACCACCGTCCTACGAGCAGTACTTC. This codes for CASSQGLPPSYEQYF.

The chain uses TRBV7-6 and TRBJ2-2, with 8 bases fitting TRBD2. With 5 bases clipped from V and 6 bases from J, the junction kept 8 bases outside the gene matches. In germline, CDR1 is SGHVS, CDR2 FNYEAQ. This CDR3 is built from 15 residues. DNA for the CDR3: TGTGCCAGCAGCCCGACGAGCGGGAGTTCCGGGGAGCTGTTTTTT. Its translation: CASSPTSGSSGELFF.

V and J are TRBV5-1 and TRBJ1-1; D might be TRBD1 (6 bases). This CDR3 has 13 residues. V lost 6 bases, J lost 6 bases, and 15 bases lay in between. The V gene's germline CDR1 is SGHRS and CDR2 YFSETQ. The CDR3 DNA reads TGCGCCAGCACCAGGTTGGGGGGCGCTGAAGCTTTCTTT. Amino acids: CASTRLGGAEAFF. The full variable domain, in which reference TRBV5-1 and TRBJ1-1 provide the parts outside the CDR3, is KAGVTQTPRYLIKTRGQQVTLSCSPISGHRSVSWYQQTPGQGLQFLFEYFSETQRNKGNFPGRFSGRQFSNSRSEMNVSTLELGDSALYLCASTRLGGAEAFFGQGTRLTVV.

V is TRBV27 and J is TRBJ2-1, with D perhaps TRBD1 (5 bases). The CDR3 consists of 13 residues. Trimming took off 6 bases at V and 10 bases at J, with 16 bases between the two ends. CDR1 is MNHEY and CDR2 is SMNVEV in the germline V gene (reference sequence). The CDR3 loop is CASSPYGAIEQFF. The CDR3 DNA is TGTGCCAGCAGCCCCTATGGGGCCATCGAGCAGTTCTTC.

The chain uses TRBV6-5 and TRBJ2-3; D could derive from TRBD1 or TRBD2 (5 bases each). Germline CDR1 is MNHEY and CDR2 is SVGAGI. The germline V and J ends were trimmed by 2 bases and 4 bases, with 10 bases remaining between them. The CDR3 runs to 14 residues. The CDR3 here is CASSYGGGSDTQYF. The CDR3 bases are TGTGCCAGCAGTTACGGGGGTGGGTCAGATACGCAGTATTTT.

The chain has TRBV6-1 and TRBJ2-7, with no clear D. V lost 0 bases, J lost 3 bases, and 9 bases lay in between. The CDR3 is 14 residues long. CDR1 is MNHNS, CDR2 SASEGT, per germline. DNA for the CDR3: TGTGCCAGCAGTGAAGCAGGACCCCTCTACGAGCAGTACTTC. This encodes CASSEAGPLYEQYF.

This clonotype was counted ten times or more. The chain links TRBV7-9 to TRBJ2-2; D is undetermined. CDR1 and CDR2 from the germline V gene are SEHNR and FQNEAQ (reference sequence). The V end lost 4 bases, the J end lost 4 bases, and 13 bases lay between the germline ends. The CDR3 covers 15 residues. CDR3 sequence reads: CASSSQPPPTGELFF. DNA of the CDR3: TGTGCCAGCAGCTCGCAACCCCCACCCACCGGGGAGCTGTTTTTT.

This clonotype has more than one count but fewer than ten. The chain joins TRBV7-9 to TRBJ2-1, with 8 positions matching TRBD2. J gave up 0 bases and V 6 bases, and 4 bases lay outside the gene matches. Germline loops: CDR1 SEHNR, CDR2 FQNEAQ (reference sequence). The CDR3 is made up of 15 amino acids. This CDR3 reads CASRIAGNSYNEQFF. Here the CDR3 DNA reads TGTGCCAGCAGAATAGCGGGAAACTCCTACAATGAGCAGTTCTTC.

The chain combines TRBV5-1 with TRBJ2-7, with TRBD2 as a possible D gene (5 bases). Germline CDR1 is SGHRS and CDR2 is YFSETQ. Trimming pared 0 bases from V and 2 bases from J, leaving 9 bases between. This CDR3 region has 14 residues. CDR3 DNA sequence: TGCGCCAGCAGCTTGGAGCCCGGGACCTACGAGCAGTACTTC. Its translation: CASSLEPGTYEQYF. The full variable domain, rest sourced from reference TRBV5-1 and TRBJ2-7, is KAGVTQTPRYLIKTRGQQVTLSCSPISGHRSVSWYQQTPGQGLQFLFEYFSETQRNKGNFPGRFSGRQFSNSRSEMNVSTLELGDSALYLCASSLEPGTYEQYFGPGTRLTVT.

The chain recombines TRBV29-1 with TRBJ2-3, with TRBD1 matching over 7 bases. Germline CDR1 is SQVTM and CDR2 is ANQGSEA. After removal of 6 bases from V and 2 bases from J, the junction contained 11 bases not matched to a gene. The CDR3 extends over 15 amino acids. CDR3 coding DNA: TGCAGCGTCGATGATGACAGGGCGGTCACAGATACGCAGTATTTT. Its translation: CSVDDDRAVTDTQYF.

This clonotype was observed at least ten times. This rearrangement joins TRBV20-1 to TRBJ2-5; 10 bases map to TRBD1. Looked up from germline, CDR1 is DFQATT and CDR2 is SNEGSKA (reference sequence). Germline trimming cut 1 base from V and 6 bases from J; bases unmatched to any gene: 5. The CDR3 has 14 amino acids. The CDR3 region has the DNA TGCAGTGCTAGAGGGACAGGGGGGCGACAGACCCAGTACTTC. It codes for CSARGTGGRQTQYF.

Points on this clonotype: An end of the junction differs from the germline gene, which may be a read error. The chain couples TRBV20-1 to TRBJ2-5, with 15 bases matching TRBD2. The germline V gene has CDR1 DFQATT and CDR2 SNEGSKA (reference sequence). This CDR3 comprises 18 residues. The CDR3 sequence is CCARLSGTSGRNQETQYF. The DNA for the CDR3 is TGCTGTGCTAGGCTGTCTGGGACTAGCGGGAGGAACCAAGAGACCCAGTACTTC.